These 17 T cell receptor beta chains came from one sample sequenced in a study of CD8 T cells in Susac syndrome (dated by TCRdb to between 2018 and 2021). Library construction relied on the immunoSEQ multiplex PCR assay. RNA was extracted using the RNeasy kit, and roughly 0.45 to 1 microgram was reverse transcribed with random hexamers. TCRdb's own reprocessing of the public reads used fastp at Q25 and MiXCR and kept productive beta chains. Each CDR3 protein gets just one entry, which takes the most common genes and DNA from the rows behind it. The sample profile shows about 280,000 distinct CDR3 sequences; approximately 85% of them were found once. The ten biggest clones cover over 0.1% of the sample. The sequenced sample was CD8+ T cells from PBMCs. These receptors were obtained from a human donor with multiple sclerosis.

This clonotype was found once. The V call is TRBV12-3 or TRBV12-4, the J call TRBJ1-4; a possible D gene is TRBD1 (6 bases). This CDR3 is built from 16 residues. Deletions cut 5 bases from V and 6 bases from J, with 19 bases between. CDR3 in amino acids: CASSPVTGFVDEKLFF. DNA for the CDR3: TGTGCCAGCAGTCCAGTAACAGGGTTTGTGGATGAAAAACTGTTTTTT.

The V call is TRBV3-1, the J call TRBJ2-5; D is perhaps TRBD1 or TRBD2 (6 bases each). Germline CDR1 LGHDT, CDR2 YNNKEL (reference sequence). Between the trimmed V and J ends, which lost 6 bases and 5 bases, there was a span of 13 bases. This CDR3 contains 13 residues. In DNA, the CDR3 is TGTGCCAGCAGGGGGGGCGGTAGGGAGACCCAGTACTTC. Protein: CASRGGGRETQYF.

This clonotype was seen a single time. This chain joins TRBV7-2 and TRBJ2-2, with D perhaps TRBD1 or TRBD2 (7 bases each). With 1 base removed from V and 2 bases from J, the gap between germline ends came to 14 bases. The CDR3 runs to 17 residues. Germline V gives CDR1 SGHTA, CDR2 FQGNSA. CDR3 coding DNA: TGTGCCAGCAGCTTAGATCGGGGGGACAGAAACACCGGGGAGCTGTTTTTT. It is translated as CASSLDRGDRNTGELFF.

DNA for the CDR3: TGCGCCAGCAGCCAAGGACTAGCGGGGTCCGTTGATACGCAGTATTTT. It yields the protein CASSQGLAGSVDTQYF. The rearrangement joins TRBV4-1 to TRBJ2-3; 11 positions agree with TRBD2. V lost 1 base and J lost 6; bases outside the gene matches: 6. This CDR3 has 16 residues. Germline values: CDR1 MGHRA, CDR2 YSYEKL.

This sequence joins TRBV6-4 and TRBJ1-5; no reliable D call. The CDR3 is 13 residues long. Between the trimmed V and J ends, which lost 4 bases and 0 bases, there was a span of 4 bases. The germline gives CDR1 MRHNA, CDR2 SNTAGT. The CDR3: CASSAYSNQPQHF. The CDR3 DNA follows: TGTGCCAGCAGTGCTTATAGCAATCAGCCCCAGCATTTT.

Here the CDR3 reads CASSWTARTDTQYF. CDR3 nucleotides: TGTGCCAGCAGTTGGACAGCCCGCACAGATACGCAGTATTTT. This chain links TRBV28 with TRBJ2-3; tentative D call: TRBD1 (6 bases). Trimming removed 4 bases at V and 1 base at J, with 9 bases between. The germline V gene has CDR1 MDHEN and CDR2 SYDVKM. This CDR3 contains 14 residues.

This clonotype occurred once. The chain employs TRBV27 and TRBJ2-3; 8 bases are a match to TRBD1. The ends lost 3 bases at V and 2 bases at J; junction bases unmatched: 7. The CDR3 is 16 residues long. Germline CDR1 is MNHEY and CDR2 is SMNVEV (reference sequence). The CDR3 bases are TGTGCCAGCAGTTTCCTGACAGGGGCGGTCACAGATACGCAGTATTTT. Its protein is CASSFLTGAVTDTQYF.

CDR3 protein: CSAGSPGLAGGGRADEQYF. The CDR3 nucleotides are TGCAGTGCTGGTTCACCGGGACTAGCGGGAGGAGGGCGGGCCGACGAGCAGTACTTC. V is TRBV20-1 and J is TRBJ2-7; 15 bases are a match to TRBD2. In germline, CDR1 is DFQATT, CDR2 SNEGSKA (reference sequence). The length of the CDR3 is 19 residues. V shed 5 bases and J 5 bases; nucleotides not matched to a gene: 19.

V usage is TRBV9 and J usage is TRBJ2-1; the D is unclear. V was shortened by 0 bases and J by 7 bases, with 5 bases between the two germline ends. CDR1 SGDLS and CDR2 YYNGEE come from the germline V gene. The CDR3 is 12 residues long. This CDR3 reads CASSVAGNEQFF. The CDR3 DNA is TGTGCCAGCAGCGTAGCTGGGAATGAGCAGTTCTTC.

This clonotype was seen only a few times. This rearrangement joins TRBV5-1 to TRBJ2-7; TRBD1 matches at 7 bases. CDR1 SGHRS and CDR2 YFSETQ come from the germline V gene. The CDR3 contains 15 residues. V lost 4 bases and J lost 7; bases outside the gene matches: 14. The CDR3 reads CASSPGQDPPLEQYF. Here the CDR3 DNA reads TGCGCCAGCAGCCCCGGACAGGACCCTCCACTTGAGCAGTACTTC.

This rearrangement joins TRBV5-6 to TRBJ1-6; D may be TRBD1 (5 bases). The CDR3 extends over 15 amino acids. Trimming took off 4 bases at V and 5 bases at J, with 13 bases between the two ends. Germline CDR1 reads SGHDT; CDR2 reads YYEEEE. The CDR3 sequence is CASSPSGTNNSPLHF. DNA of the CDR3: TGTGCCAGCAGCCCGTCAGGGACGAATAATTCACCCCTCCACTTT. Full variable domain (outside the CDR3, taken from reference TRBV5-6 and TRBJ1-6): DAGVTQSPTHLIKTRGQQVTLRCSPKSGHDTVSWYQQALGQGPQFIFQYYEEEERQRGNFPDRFSGHQFPNYSSELNVNALLLGDSALYLCASSPSGTNNSPLHFGNGTRLTVT.

The V gene is TRBV6-6, the J gene TRBJ2-7; 7 nucleotides match TRBD2. With V trimmed by 7 bases and J by 6 bases, 18 bases remained unmatched. The length of the CDR3 is 16 residues. CDR1 is MNHNY and CDR2 is SVGAGI in the germline V gene (reference sequence). The CDR3 reads CASNIAPLREFSEQYF. DNA for the CDR3: TGTGCCAGCAATATCGCCCCGCTGCGGGAGTTCTCCGAGCAGTACTTC.

This chain connects TRBV3-1 to TRBJ1-2, with D unresolved. V shed 2 bases and J shed 3 bases, with 10 bases lying between them. This CDR3 has 14 residues. Germline V CDR1 and CDR2: LGHDT, YNNKEL (reference sequence). For the CDR3, the DNA is TGTGCCAGCAGCCAATCAAGTGGGGACTATGGCTACACCTTC. It codes for CASSQSSGDYGYTF. Drawing the rest from reference TRBV3-1 and TRBJ1-2, the complete variable domain is DTAVSQTPKYLVTQMGNDKSIKCEQNLGHDTMYWYKQDSKKFLKIMFSYNNKELIINETVPNRFSPKSPDKAHLNLHINSLELGDSAVYFCASSQSSGDYGYTFGSGTRLTVV.

The chain links TRBV28 to TRBJ2-5; possibly TRBD2 for D (5 bases). The CDR3 is 11 residues long. V gave up 4 bases and J gave up 11 bases, with 11 bases separating them. Germline V CDR1 and CDR2: MDHEN, SYDVKM. The CDR3 bases are TGTGCCAGCAGTTACGCCGGGGAACAGTACTTC. It is translated as CASSYAGEQYF.

J is TRBJ1-5 and V is TRBV11-2; no clear D. The CDR3 runs 13 residues. From germline, CDR1 is SGHAT and CDR2 FQNNGV. Trimming cost V 3 bases and J 7 bases, with 10 bases left between them. In DNA, the CDR3 is TGTGCCAGCAGCTTTTCCCAGAGGCAGCCCCAGCATTTT. Protein product: CASSFSQRQPQHF.

The chain uses TRBV30 and TRBJ2-1, with 8 positions matching TRBD2. The CDR3 length is 15 residues. Germline lookup yields CDR1 GTSNPN and CDR2 SVGIG (reference sequence). Trimming took 3 bases from V and 3 from J; bases not matched to a gene: 7. CDR3 DNA sequence: TGTGCCTGGAGGTTAGCGGGGCTGAACTACAATGAGCAGTTCTTC. It encodes CAWRLAGLNYNEQFF.

The CDR3 DNA reads TGTGCCATCAGGGGCGAGGGACTAGCGGGAGTCTCCCCTGGGGAGACCCAGTACTTC. Translating it yields CAIRGEGLAGVSPGETQYF. The V call is TRBV10-3, the J call TRBJ2-5; 14 bases map to TRBD2. V was pared by 6 bases and J by 5 bases, with 17 bases of the junction left unmatched. Germline lookup yields CDR1 ENHRY and CDR2 SYGVKD. This CDR3 is 19 amino acids long.